This entry features one T cell receptor (beta chain) sequence. Its antigen is unknown. Base qualities are not recorded, but no much larger clone differs from it by a single base. This entry comes from a study of blood T cell repertoires in COVID-19 (TCRdb year 2020). About the full investigation: Samples from collaborators originated in the United States, Italy and Spain and spanned both the acute and convalescent phases of COVID-19. Where HLA class I and class II types were available, the types were taken from metadata supplied by the sample provider, not from assay-based typing. Sample metadata almost always included a de-identified subject ID, COVID-19 status, age in years and sex. The prospective study material was composed of cDNA or gDNA derived from T cells, B-cell-depleted T cells, or PBMCs. The repertoires were made available in a free public database intended to serve as a resource for research on the immune response to SARS-CoV-2. The dataset comprised deeply sampled blood TCRbeta repertoires from subjects exposed to, actively infected with, or recovered from COVID-19. The samples were drawn from the first 160 participants of the ongoing ImmuneRACE study and from some 1,300 subjects provided by 6 global collaborators.

Whole blood was collected in K2EDTA tubes by collaborating institutions according to the institutions' own protocols. For TCRbeta analysis, collaborator samples were shipped as frozen whole blood, as isolated PBMCs, or as DNA extracted from either sample type. TCRbeta CDR3 regions were amplified from genomic DNA by means of the immunoSEQ Assay, a bias-controlled multiplex PCR. In the original analysis: The number of nucleated cells in each sample was estimated by amplification of reference gene primers within the assay. To quantify the absolute abundance of each unique TCRbeta CDR3 rearrangement, sequence reads were collapsed and filtered. For each sample, productive Simpson clonality was calculated by taking the square root of Simpson's diversity index across productive rearrangements. In its TCRdb copy, this immuneACCESS table keeps in-frame sequences only and misses some clones. Where compared with another copy, unresolved V genes explain less than half of these, and the others have no known cause. That table gives V, J and clone size, and the DNA gave D and trimming. This sample has about 120,000 clones in its table, and approximately 90% of those were observed once. Under 2% of the sample lies in the top ten.

Study-wide conclusions, independent of this receptor: The amount of clinical and demographic metadata varied by source and participant and was provided uncurated.

Sequencing was performed on peripheral blood. The sequence was collected from a human donor with active COVID-19. The donor label of this sample is uncertain.

This receptor has the CDR3 CASSPGTELVNYGYTF. In nucleotides, the sequence is TGTGCCAGCTCACCCGGGACAGAACTAGTTAACTATGGCTACACCTTC. The sequence is built from TRBV18 and TRBJ1-2; 7 bases in the junction line up with TRBD1. From V the trimming removes 3 bases and from J it removes 1 base, while the gene matches leave 8 bases of the junction unaccounted for. The germline V gene supplies CDR1 KGHSH and CDR2 LQKENI. From the cysteine through the phenylalanine, the CDR3 covers 16 amino acids. Only the CDR3 DNA stays, 48 bases, in frame from base 1.